These 19 T cell receptor beta chains were all obtained from the same sample, sequenced in a study of blood T cell repertoires in COVID-19. Some clones are missing from TCRdb's copy, which holds only in-frame ones; the method was immunoSEQ multiplex PCR. This sample has some 150,000 clones; more than 75% occur once, and the top ten carry 0.95% to 1.5%. Sequenced sample: PBMCs or T cells enriched from blood (not recorded which). The receptor set was obtained from a woman in her thirties with acute COVID-19.

The chain carries TRBV19 and TRBJ2-1; unclear D gene. The V gene's germline CDR1 is LNHDA and CDR2 SQIVND (reference sequence). The V end was cut by 6 bases, the J end by 0 bases, with 6 bases between. The CDR3 has 13 amino acids. This chain's CDR3 is CASRLSSYNEQFF. The CDR3 region has the DNA TGTGCCAGTAGGTTGAGCTCCTACAATGAGCAGTTCTTC.

The V call is TRBV9, the J call TRBJ1-1; D ambiguous. CDR3 size: 13 residues. Trimming took off 3 bases at V and 1 base at J, with 7 bases between the two ends. Germline V lookup: CDR1 SGDLS, CDR2 YYNGEE. Here the CDR3 reads CASSAHGNTEAFF. The CDR3 DNA sequence: TGTGCCAGCAGCGCTCACGGGAACACTGAAGCTTTCTTT.

The rearrangement uses TRBV10-3 and TRBJ2-1, with TRBD2 matching 16 bases. Germline V gene lookup returns CDR1 ENHRY and CDR2 SYGVKD. V shed 8 bases and J 0 bases; nucleotides not matched to a gene: 7. There are 18 residues in the CDR3. CDR3 nucleotide sequence: TGTGCCATCCAGGGACTAGCGGGAGGGCTGAGCTCCTACAATGAGCAGTTCTTC. It translates to CAIQGLAGGLSSYNEQFF.

V is TRBV28 and J is TRBJ1-1; 8 nucleotides align to TRBD1. Germline CDR1 is MDHEN and CDR2 is SYDVKM. This CDR3 contains 17 residues. The J segment lost 0 bases and the V segment lost 4 bases, leaving 10 bases of the junction unmatched. The CDR3 is CASSSIPGQGLNTEAFF. CDR3 nucleotide sequence: TGTGCCAGCAGTTCGATCCCCGGACAGGGACTGAACACTGAAGCTTTCTTT. The full variable domain, rest sourced from reference TRBV28 and TRBJ1-1, is DVKVTQSSRYLVKRTGEKVFLECVQDMDHENMFWYRQDPGLGLRLIYFSYDVKMKEKGDIPEGYSVSREKKERFSLILESASTNQTSMYLCASSSIPGQGLNTEAFFGQGTRLTVV.

The rearrangement uses TRBV25-1 and TRBJ2-3, with D uncertain. Germline V lookup: CDR1 MGHDK, CDR2 SYGVNS. Trimming shortened V by 5 bases and J by 2 bases, and 11 bases separated the two germline ends. There are 14 residues in the CDR3. The CDR3 is CASSSPGVTDTQYF. In DNA, the CDR3 is TGTGCCAGCAGTTCCCCAGGTGTCACAGATACGCAGTATTTT.

The chain uses TRBV10-3 and TRBJ1-2; 8 bases map to TRBD1. The CDR3 has 15 residues. Germline V gene lookup returns CDR1 ENHRY and CDR2 SYGVKD. V lost 3 bases and J lost 6; bases outside the gene matches: 9. The CDR3 sequence is CAISDPRQGLHGYTF. The CDR3 DNA follows: TGTGCCATCAGTGACCCTAGACAGGGGTTGCATGGCTACACCTTC.

The chain combines TRBV14 with TRBJ2-7, with D possibly TRBD1 on 5 matching bases. The CDR3 length is 14 residues. CDR1 SGHDN and CDR2 FVKESK come from the germline V gene. V was cut by 1 base and J by 3 bases, with 10 bases left in between. The CDR3 nucleotides read TGTGCCAGCAGCCAAGCGGGCAGGGACTACGAGCAGTACTTC. This sequence encodes CASSQAGRDYEQYF.

The chain couples TRBV2 to TRBJ1-4; 10 nucleotides agree with TRBD1. The CDR3 totals 14 residues. Germline V gives CDR1 SNHLY, CDR2 FYNNEI. J was trimmed by 6 bases and V by 7 bases; bases with no gene match: 5. In nucleotides, the CDR3 is TGTGCCAGCACCAAGACAGGGGGCGATGAAAAACTGTTTTTT. Translation: CASTKTGGDEKLFF.

Turning to this clone: Other DNA sequences in the sample encode the same CDR3. This rearrangement joins TRBV7-9 to TRBJ1-1; 9 bases map to TRBD1. CDR3 length: 14 residues. J gave up 2 bases and V 3 bases, and 1 base lay outside the gene matches. Looked up from germline, CDR1 is SEHNR and CDR2 is FQNEAQ (reference sequence). The CDR3 bases are TGTGCCAGCAGCTTGGACAGGGGTAACACTGAAGCTTTCTTT. This gives the protein CASSLDRGNTEAFF.

The chain couples TRBV4-3 to TRBJ2-7, with 10 bases aligning to TRBD2. The germline CDR1 and CDR2 sequences are LGHNA and YSLEER. The V segment lost 0 bases and the J segment 2 bases; nucleotides outside the gene matches: 7. The CDR3 covers 17 residues. The DNA of the CDR3 is TGCGCCAGCAGCCAAGATATAGGACTAGCGGATACCTACGAGCAGTACTTC. It is translated as CASSQDIGLADTYEQYF.

This clone was counted once. This sequence joins TRBV4-1 and TRBJ2-5; possible D gene TRBD2, 6 bases. Germline CDR1 reads MGHRA; CDR2 reads YSYEKL. V was cut by 0 bases and J by 2 bases, with 13 bases left in between. The CDR3 sequence is 16 residues long. CDR3 sequence reads: CASSQDAGTTQETQYF. The CDR3 bases are TGCGCCAGCAGCCAAGATGCGGGGACCACTCAAGAGACCCAGTACTTC.

The CDR3 nucleotides read TGTGCCAGCAGCTGGGGTCTAATCGGGAATGCCTACGAGCAGTACTTC. Its translation is CASSWGLIGNAYEQYF. This chain connects TRBV5-4 to TRBJ2-7, with D perhaps matching TRBD2 (5 bases). Germline CDR1 reads SGHNT; CDR2 reads YYREEE (reference sequence). The CDR3 totals 16 residues. With 3 bases removed from V and 2 bases from J, the gap between germline ends came to 18 bases. The full variable domain, with the rest looked up from reference TRBV5-4 and TRBJ2-7, is ETGVTQSPTHLIKTRGQQVTLRCSSQSGHNTVSWYQQALGQGPQFIFQYYREEENGRGNFPPRFSGLQFPNYSSELNVNALELDDSALYLCASSWGLIGNAYEQYFGPGTRLTVT.

The V call is TRBV27, the J call TRBJ2-7; 7 nucleotides agree with TRBD1. This CDR3 contains 13 residues. Unmatched junction bases numbered 7, after V lost 5 bases and J lost 6 bases. Looked up from germline, CDR1 is MNHEY and CDR2 is SMNVEV (reference sequence). CDR3 coding DNA: TGTGCCAGCAGTCTTGTGACAGGGACCGAGCAGTACTTC. Translation gives CASSLVTGTEQYF.

The chain has TRBV19 and TRBJ1-5, with TRBD1 matching over 8 bases. J was trimmed by 7 bases and V by 7 bases; bases with no gene match: 12. The CDR3 contains 15 residues. Germline CDR1 is LNHDA and CDR2 is SQIVND (reference sequence). CDR3 sequence reads: CASNYRGSNGQPQHF. The CDR3 nucleotides are TGTGCCAGTAACTACAGGGGGTCTAATGGACAGCCCCAGCATTTT.

This clone was counted only a few times. The rearrangement joins TRBV28 to TRBJ2-3, with a possible D match to TRBD1 (6 bases). Germline-derived CDR1 and CDR2 are MDHEN and SYDVKM. The ends were cut back, 3 bases at V and 2 bases at J, with 12 bases in the middle. This CDR3 has 15 amino acids. The CDR3 is CASSFRDTYTDTQYF. CDR3 nucleotide sequence: TGTGCCAGCAGTTTTAGGGACACTTACACAGATACGCAGTATTTT.

The chain combines TRBV7-9 with TRBJ2-1; no firm D call. Between the trimmed V and J ends, which lost 3 bases and 6 bases, there was a span of 15 bases. CDR3 length equals 15 residues. CDR1 SEHNR and CDR2 FQNEAQ come from the germline V gene (reference sequence). CDR3 sequence (DNA): TGTGCCAGCAGCTTGACTCTTCTGAGTGGCAATGAGCAGTTCTTC. Translated: CASSLTLLSGNEQFF.

The chain joins TRBV5-1 to TRBJ2-1, with D perhaps matching TRBD1 (6 bases). CDR3 length: 14 amino acids. Between the trimmed V and J ends, which lost 4 bases and 3 bases, there was a span of 11 bases. Germline assignment: CDR1 SGHRS and CDR2 YFSETQ. CDR3 in DNA: TGCGCCAGCAGCACCGGGACAAGCTACAATGAGCAGTTCTTC. Translated, it gives CASSTGTSYNEQFF.

The genes are TRBV10-3 and TRBJ1-5, with unresolved D. V gave up 4 bases and J gave up 0 bases, with 4 bases separating them. The CDR3 sequence is 13 residues long. Germline loops: CDR1 ENHRY, CDR2 SYGVKD. CDR3 nucleotide sequence: TGTGCCATCAGTGTGAGTAGCAATCAGCCCCAGCATTTT. This gives the protein CAISVSSNQPQHF.

V gene TRBV4-3 combines with J gene TRBJ2-2, with TRBD1 matching over 7 bases. Germline trimming cut 4 bases from V and 4 bases from J; bases unmatched to any gene: 3. Germline lookup yields CDR1 LGHNA and CDR2 YSLEER. This CDR3 contains 14 residues. DNA for the CDR3: TGCGCCAGCAGCCCCACAGGGGTCACCGGGGAGCTGTTTTTT. It is translated as CASSPTGVTGELFF.